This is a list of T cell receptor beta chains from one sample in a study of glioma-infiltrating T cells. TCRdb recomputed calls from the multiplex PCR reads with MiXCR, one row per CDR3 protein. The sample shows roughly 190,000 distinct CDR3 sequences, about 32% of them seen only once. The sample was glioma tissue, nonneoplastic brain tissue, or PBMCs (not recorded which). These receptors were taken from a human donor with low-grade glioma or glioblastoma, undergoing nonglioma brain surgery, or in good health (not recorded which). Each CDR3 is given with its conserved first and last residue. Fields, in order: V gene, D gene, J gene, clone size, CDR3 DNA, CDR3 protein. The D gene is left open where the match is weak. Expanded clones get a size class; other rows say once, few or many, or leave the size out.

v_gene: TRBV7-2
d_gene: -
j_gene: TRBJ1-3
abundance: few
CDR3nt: TGTGCCAGCAGCTTAGCGCCGGCCATATCCCACTCTGGAAACACCATATATTTT
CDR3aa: CASSLAPAISHSGNTIYF

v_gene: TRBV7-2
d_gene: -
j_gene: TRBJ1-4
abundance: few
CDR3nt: TGTGCCAGCACCAATAGTCCGGGGATCGGGGGGTCAACTAATGAAAAACTGTTTTTT
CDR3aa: CASTNSPGIGGSTNEKLFF

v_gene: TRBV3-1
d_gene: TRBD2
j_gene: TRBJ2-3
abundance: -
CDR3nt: TGTGCCAGCCGCCAAGACCTAGCGGGCGGAGCATGGGCAGATACGCAGTATTTT
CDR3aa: CASRQDLAGGAWADTQYF

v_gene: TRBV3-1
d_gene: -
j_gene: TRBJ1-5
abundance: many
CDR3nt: TGTGCCAGCAGCCCCGAGGGACTTAGCAATCAGCCCCAGCATTTT
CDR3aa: CASSPEGLSNQPQHF

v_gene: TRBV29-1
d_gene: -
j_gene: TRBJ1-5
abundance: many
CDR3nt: TGCAGCGTTGTGGCGGAGGGGAATCAGCCCCAGCATTTT
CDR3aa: CSVVAEGNQPQHF

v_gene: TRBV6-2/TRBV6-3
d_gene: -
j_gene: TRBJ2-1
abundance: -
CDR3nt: -
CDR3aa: CASSSSSQGSNEQFF

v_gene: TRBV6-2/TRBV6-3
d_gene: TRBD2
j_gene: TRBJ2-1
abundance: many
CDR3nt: TGTGCCAGCACCGCTAGCGGCTCCTACAATGAGCAGTTCTTC
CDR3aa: CASTASGSYNEQFF

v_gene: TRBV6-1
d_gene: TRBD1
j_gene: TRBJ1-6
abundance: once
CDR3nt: TGTGCCAGCAGACAACCAGGGGGCGCGGGAGATGCACACCTCCACTTT
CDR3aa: CASRQPGGAGDAHLHF

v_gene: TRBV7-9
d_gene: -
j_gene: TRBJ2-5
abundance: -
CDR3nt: TGCGCCAGCAGCGAGACTAGGTTGGGGGAGACCCAGTGCTTC
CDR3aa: CASSETRLGETQCF

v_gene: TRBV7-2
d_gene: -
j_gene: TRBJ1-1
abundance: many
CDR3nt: TGTGCCAGCAGCCGGAACTCCATGGACCCTGAAGCTTTCTTT
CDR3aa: CASSRNSMDPEAFF

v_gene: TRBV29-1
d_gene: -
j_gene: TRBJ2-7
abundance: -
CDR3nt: TGCAGCGTGTACAGGACGGGATACTACGAGCAGTACTTC
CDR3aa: CSVYRTGYYEQYF

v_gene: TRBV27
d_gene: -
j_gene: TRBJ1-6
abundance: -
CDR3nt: TGTGCCAGCAGCCTTGGGGGGGGGTACTATAATTCACCCCTCCACTTT
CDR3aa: CASSLGGGYYNSPLHF

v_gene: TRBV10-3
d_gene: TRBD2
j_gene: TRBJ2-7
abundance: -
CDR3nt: TGTGCCATCAGTGAGCCGACAGTCAGCGGGAGGAACGAGCAGTACTTC
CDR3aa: CAISEPTVSGRNEQYF

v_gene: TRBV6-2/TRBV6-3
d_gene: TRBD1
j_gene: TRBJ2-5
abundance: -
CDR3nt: TGTGCCAGCAGTCACGGGACAGGGGGGGGGGAGACCCAGTACTTC
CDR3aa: CASSHGTGGGETQYF

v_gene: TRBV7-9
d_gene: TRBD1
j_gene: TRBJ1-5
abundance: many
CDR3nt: TGTGCCAGCAGCATGACAGGGGGCGACGGCAATCAGCCCCAGCATTTT
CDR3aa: CASSMTGGDGNQPQHF

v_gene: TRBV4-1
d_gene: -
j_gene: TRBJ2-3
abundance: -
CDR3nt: TGCGCCAGCAGCCAAGGATCCGGACCCACTAGCACAGATACGCAGTATTTT
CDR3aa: CASSQGSGPTSTDTQYF

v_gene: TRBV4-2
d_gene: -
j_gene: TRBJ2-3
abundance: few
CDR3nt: TGTGCCAGCAGCCAAGCGGATGTGTTTCGCTTAGTCCCTAACACAGATACGCAGTATTTT
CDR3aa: CASSQADVFRLVPNTDTQYF

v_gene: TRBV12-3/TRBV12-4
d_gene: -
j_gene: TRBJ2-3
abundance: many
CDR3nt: TGTGCCAGCAGTCTACTATTGACAGGATCCACAGATACGCAGTATTTT
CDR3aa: CASSLLLTGSTDTQYF

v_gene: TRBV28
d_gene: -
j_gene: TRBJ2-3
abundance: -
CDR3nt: TGTGCCAGCAGTTTTGCGAGGACCAAAAGAGGAAAATATACGCAGTATTTT
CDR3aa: CASSFARTKRGKYTQYF

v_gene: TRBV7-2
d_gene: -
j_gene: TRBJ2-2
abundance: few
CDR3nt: TGTGCCAGCAGCTTATTTGGGGCCCCCTTGGGGACCGGGGAGCTGTTTTTT
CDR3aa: CASSLFGAPLGTGELFF

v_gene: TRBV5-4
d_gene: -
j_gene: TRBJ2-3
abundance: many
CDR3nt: TGTGCCAGCAGCTTGGGCAGGGAAGATACGCAGTATTTT
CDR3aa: CASSLGREDTQYF

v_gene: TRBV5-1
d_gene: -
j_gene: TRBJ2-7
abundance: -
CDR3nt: TGCGCCAGCAGCCCGTCAATGGGGCGTCACCAGCAGTACTTC
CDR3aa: CASSPSMGRHQQYF

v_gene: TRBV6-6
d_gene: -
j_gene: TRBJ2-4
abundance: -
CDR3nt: TGTGCCAGCAGTTTTGATCGGGACAAAAACATTCAGTACTTC
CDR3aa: CASSFDRDKNIQYF

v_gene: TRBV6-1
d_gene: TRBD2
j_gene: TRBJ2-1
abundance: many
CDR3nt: TGTGCCAGCAGCCGGACTAGCGGGAGCTCCAATGAGCAGTTCTTC
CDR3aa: CASSRTSGSSNEQFF

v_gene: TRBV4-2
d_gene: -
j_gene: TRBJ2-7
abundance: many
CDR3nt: TGTGCCAGCAGCCAAACCGGACAGCCCTCCTACGAGCAGTACTTC
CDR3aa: CASSQTGQPSYEQYF

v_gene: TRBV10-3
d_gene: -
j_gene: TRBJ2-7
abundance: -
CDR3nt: TGTGCCATCAGGGACGGCGCGGGCGAGCAGTACTTC
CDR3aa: CAIRDGAGEQYF

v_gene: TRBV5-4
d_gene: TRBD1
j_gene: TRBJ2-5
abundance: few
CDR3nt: TGTGCCAGCAGCCCACAGGGGGCCGCGGAGACCCAGTACTTC
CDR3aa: CASSPQGAAETQYF

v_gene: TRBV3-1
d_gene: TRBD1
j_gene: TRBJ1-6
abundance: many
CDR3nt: TGTGCCAGCAGCCAAAGGACAGGGAATTCACCCCTCCACTTT
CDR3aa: CASSQRTGNSPLHF

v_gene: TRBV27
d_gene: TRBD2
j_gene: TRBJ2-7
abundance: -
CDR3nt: TGTGCCAGCAGTTTACGTGGGGGGGGGGGAGCTTCTTACGAGCAGTACTTC
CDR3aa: CASSLRGGGGASYEQYF

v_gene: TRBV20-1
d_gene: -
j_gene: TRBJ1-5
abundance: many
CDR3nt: TGCAGTGCGGTGAGGGCTCTTGACAGCCTCAATCAGCCCCAGCATTTT
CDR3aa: CSAVRALDSLNQPQHF

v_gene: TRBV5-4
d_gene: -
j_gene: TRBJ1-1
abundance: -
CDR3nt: TGTGCCAGCATCGGTACCTGGGGCACTGAAGCTTTCTTT
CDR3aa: CASIGTWGTEAFF

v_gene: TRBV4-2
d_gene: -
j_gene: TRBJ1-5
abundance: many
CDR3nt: TGTGCCAGCAGCCAAGAATTGTGGGACAACAATCAGCCCCAGCATTTT
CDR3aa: CASSQELWDNNQPQHF

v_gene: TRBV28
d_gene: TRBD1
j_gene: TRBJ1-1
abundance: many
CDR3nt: TGTGCCAGCAGACCGGACAGGGAGGACACTGAAGCTTTCTTT
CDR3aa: CASRPDREDTEAFF

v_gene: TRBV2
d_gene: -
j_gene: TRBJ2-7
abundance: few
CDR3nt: TGTGCCAGCAATACCCTTGGCGCTCAGCAGTACTTC
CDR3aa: CASNTLGAQQYF

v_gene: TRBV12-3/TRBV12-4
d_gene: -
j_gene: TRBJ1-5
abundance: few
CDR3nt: TGTGCCAGCAGTTTATGGGGGAGGGGAAGCTCCCAGCCCCAGCATTTT
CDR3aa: CASSLWGRGSSQPQHF

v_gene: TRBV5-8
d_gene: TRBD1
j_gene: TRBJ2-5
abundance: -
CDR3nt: TGTGCCAGCAGCCCTGGGACAGCCGAAGGGACCCAGTACTTC
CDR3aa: CASSPGTAEGTQYF

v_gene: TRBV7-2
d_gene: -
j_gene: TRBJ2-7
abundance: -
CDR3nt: TGTGCCAGCAGCTTAGGGGTCCCCCTAGTCGGTTACGAGCAGTACTTC
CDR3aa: CASSLGVPLVGYEQYF

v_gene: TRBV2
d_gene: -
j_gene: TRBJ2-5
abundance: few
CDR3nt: TGTGCCAGCAGTGAAGTCGGTCAGGGTCGAGAGACCCAGTACTTC
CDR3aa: CASSEVGQGRETQYF

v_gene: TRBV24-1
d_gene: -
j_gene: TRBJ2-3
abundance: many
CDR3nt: TGTGCCACCGGACAGTCAGATACGCAGTATTTT
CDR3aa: CATGQSDTQYF

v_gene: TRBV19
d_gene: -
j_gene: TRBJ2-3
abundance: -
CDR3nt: TGTGCCAGTAGTATGAGGGCAGCCAGCACAGATACGCAGTATTTT
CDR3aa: CASSMRAASTDTQYF

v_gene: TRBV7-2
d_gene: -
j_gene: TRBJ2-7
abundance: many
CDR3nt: TGTGCCAGCAGCTCTCCCGGGACCTACTACGAGCAGTACTTC
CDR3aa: CASSSPGTYYEQYF

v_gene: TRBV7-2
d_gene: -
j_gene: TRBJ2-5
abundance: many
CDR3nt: TGTGCCAGCAGCCCCGAGGTGGGGGGAGAGACCCAGTACTTC
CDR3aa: CASSPEVGGETQYF

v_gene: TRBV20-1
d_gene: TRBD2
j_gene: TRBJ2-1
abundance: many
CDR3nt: TGCAGTGCTCCCGGACTAGCGGACAATGAGCAGTTCTTC
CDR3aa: CSAPGLADNEQFF

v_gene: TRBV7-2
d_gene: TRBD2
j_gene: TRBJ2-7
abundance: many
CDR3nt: TGTGCCAGCAGCCCTCGACTAGCGGGGAGCTACGAGCAGTACTTC
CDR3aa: CASSPRLAGSYEQYF

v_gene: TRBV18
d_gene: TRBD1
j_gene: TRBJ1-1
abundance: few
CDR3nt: TGTGCCAGCTCGCCAGGGGGACAAATTAACACTGAAGCTTTCTTT
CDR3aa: CASSPGGQINTEAFF

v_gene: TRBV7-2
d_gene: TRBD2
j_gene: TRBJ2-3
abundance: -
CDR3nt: TGTGCCAGCAGCTTAGCGCTAGGGACTAGCGGCACAGATACGCAGTATTTT
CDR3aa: CASSLALGTSGTDTQYF

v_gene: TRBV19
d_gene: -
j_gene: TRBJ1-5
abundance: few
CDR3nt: TGTGCCAGTACCCCCCCGGGGGGGATCGGGCCCCAGCATTTT
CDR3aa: CASTPPGGIGPQHF

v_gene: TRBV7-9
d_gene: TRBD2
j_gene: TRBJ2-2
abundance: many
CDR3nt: TGTGCCAGCAGCTTAGGACTAGCGGGAGTCACCGGGGAGCTGTTTTTT
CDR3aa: CASSLGLAGVTGELFF

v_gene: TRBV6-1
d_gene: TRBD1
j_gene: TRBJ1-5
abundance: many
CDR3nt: TGTGCCAGCGGCCAGGGACAGAGTTATCAGCCCCAGCATTTT
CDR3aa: CASGQGQSYQPQHF

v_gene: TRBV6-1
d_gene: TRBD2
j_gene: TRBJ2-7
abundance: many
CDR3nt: TGTGCCAGCAGCGAGGGCGTGGGACTAGCGTCCTACGAGCAGTACTTC
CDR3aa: CASSEGVGLASYEQYF